The source of this T cell receptor (beta chain) is a study of PD-1 blockade in classical Hodgkin lymphoma. General observations from the study: Researchers reported that CD4+ TCR diversity, though not CD8+, rose significantly by C4D1. Patients with a complete response exhibited baseline diversity comparable to newly diagnosed patients.

This CDR3 has 15 amino acids. J was trimmed by 8 bases and V by 6 bases; bases with no gene match: 13. Germline-derived CDR1 and CDR2 are MGHRA and YSYEKL. Using immunoSEQ multiplex PCR, the repertoire was profiled, and TCRdb retains in-frame clones only, with some absent. The data hold roughly 20,000 clones, with 84% observed a single time. Exposure to brentuximab vedotin varied, and each patient had relapsed following autologous stem cell transplantation. Classifying best responses yielded complete response, partial response or progressive disease. This clone was counted once. The antigen remains undetermined.

The V call is TRBV4-1, the J call TRBJ1-2; 9 bases line up with TRBD1. The TCR comes from a human donor with classical Hodgkin lymphoma. Here the sequenced sample was peripheral blood mononuclear cells (PBMCs), taken at baseline. CDR3 DNA sequence: TGCGCCAGCAGTCGAAGGGACAGGGAAGGAGGGGGCTACACCTTC. Protein product: CASSRRDREGGGYTF.